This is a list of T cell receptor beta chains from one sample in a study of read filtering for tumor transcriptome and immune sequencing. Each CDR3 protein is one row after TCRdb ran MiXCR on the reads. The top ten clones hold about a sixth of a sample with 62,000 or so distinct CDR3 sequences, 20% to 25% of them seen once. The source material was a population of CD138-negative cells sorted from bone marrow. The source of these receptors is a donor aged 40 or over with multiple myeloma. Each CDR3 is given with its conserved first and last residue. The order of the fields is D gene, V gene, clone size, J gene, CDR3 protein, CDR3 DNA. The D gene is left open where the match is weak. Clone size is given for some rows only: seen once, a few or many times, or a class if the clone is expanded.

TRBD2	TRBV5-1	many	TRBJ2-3	CASSLDSGGAINTQYF	TGCGCCAGCAGCTTGGATAGCGGGGGGGCTATTAATACGCAGTATTTT
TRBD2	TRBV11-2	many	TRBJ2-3	CASRLGGADTQYF	TGTGCCAGCAGACTCGGGGGGGCCGATACGCAGTATTTT
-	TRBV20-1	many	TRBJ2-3	CSASGAASTDTQYF	TGCAGTGCTAGTGGAGCGGCTAGCACAGATACGCAGTATTTT
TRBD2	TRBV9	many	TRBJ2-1	CASDGGTYNEQFF	TGTGCCAGCGACGGGGGGACCTACAATGAGCAGTTCTTC
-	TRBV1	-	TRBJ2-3	CTSSQDRQRGADTQYF	TGCACCAGCAGCCAAGATCGGCAGCGGGGAGCAGATACGCAGTATTTT
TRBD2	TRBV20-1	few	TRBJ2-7	CSARDSGSGGTYEQYF	TGCAGTGCTAGAGATTCAGGGAGCGGGGGGACCTACGAGCAGTACTTC
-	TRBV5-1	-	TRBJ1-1	CASSATRREATEALF	TGCGCCAGCAGTGCCACTAGGAGGGAGGCCACTGAAGCTTTATTT
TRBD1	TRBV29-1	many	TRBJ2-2	CSAVQGALTGELFF	TGCAGCGCCGTACAGGGGGCGCTGACCGGGGAGCTGTTTTTT
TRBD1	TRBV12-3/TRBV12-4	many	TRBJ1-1	CASSRAGQVLRAFF	TGTGCCAGCAGCCGAGCCGGACAGGTCCTGAGAGCTTTCTTT
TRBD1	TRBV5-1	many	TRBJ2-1	CASRSGTGAPANNEQFF	TGCGCCAGCAGATCCGGGACAGGGGCGCCAGCCAACAATGAGCAGTTCTTC
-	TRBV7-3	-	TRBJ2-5	CASSPDSGVETQYF	TGTGCCAGCAGTCCAGACTCAGGGGTAGAGACCCAGTACTTC
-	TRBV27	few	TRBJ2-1	CATLGPTLKEQFF	TGTGCCACCCTCGGACCCACTTTGAAGGAGCAGTTCTTC
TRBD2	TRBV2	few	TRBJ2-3	CARGTSDTDTQYF	TGTGCCAGAGGGACTAGCGACACAGATACGCAGTATTTT
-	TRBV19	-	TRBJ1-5	CASIIPQFNQPQHF	TGTGCCAGTATCATTCCGCAGTTCAATCAGCCCCAGCATTTT
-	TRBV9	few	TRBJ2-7	CASSVGPEQYF	TGTGCCAGCAGCGTAGGCCCCGAGCAGTACTTC
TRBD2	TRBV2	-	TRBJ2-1	CASTPGSGGPTPSDEQFF	TGTGCCAGCACCCCGGGTAGCGGGGGGCCTACACCGTCGGATGAGCAGTTCTTC
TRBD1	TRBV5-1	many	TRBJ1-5	CASSLDGTGSNQPQHF	TGCGCCAGCAGCTTGGACGGGACAGGGAGCAATCAGCCCCAGCATTTT
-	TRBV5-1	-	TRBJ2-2	CASRDTPNTGELFF	TGCGCCAGCAGAGACACTCCGAACACCGGGGAGCTGTTTTTT
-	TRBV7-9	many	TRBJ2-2	CASNPSLGELFF	TGTGCCAGCAACCCCTCGCTCGGGGAGCTGTTTTTT
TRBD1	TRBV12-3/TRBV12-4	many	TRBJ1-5	CASSSRTGNQPQHF	TGTGCCAGCAGTTCCCGGACAGGGAATCAGCCCCAGCATTTT
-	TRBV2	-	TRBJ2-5	CASSPSNQETQYF	TGTGCCAGCAGTCCTTCGAACCAAGAGACCCAGTACTTC
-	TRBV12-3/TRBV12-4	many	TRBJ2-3	CASSYQASTDTQYF	TGTGCCAGCAGTTACCAGGCTAGCACAGATACGCAGTATTTT
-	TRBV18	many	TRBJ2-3	CASSPPQPADTQYF	TGTGCCAGCTCACCACCCCAGCCCGCAGATACGCAGTATTTT
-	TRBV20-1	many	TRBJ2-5	CSASPRGALVETQYF	TGCAGTGCTAGCCCCCGCGGGGCCCTGGTGGAGACCCAGTACTTC
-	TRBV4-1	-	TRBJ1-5	CASSRGHQGHQPQHF	TGCGCCAGCAGCCGGGGCCACCAGGGCCATCAGCCCCAGCATTTT
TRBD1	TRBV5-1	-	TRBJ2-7	CASTRTGSYEQYF	TGCGCCAGCACCCGGACAGGTTCCTACGAGCAGTACTTC
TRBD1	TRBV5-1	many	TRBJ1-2	CASSLDTGQGIAGYTF	TGCGCCAGCAGCTTGGATACGGGACAGGGGATTGCTGGCTACACCTTC
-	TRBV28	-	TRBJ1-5	CASSRRQSSNQPQHF	TGTGCCAGCAGTCGCCGACAGTCTAGCAATCAGCCCCAGCATTTT
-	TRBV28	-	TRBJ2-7	CASSFLDLQGPPNFQSDEQYF	TGTGCCAGCAGTTTTCTGGATTTACAGGGACCTCCTAATTTTCAGTCCGACGAGCAGTACTTC
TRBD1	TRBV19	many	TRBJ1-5	CASKLRTGADQPQHF	TGTGCCAGTAAACTCCGCACAGGGGCGGACCAGCCCCAGCATTTT
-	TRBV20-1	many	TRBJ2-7	CSARDGVLGAEQYF	TGCAGTGCGAGAGATGGGGTCTTGGGGGCCGAGCAGTACTTC
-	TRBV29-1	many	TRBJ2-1	CSVEDLQGGYNEQFF	TGCAGCGTTGAAGATCTTCAGGGAGGATACAATGAGCAGTTCTTC
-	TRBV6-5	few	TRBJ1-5	CASSYRGGSQPQHF	TGTGCCAGCAGTTATAGGGGAGGGTCTCAGCCCCAGCATTTT
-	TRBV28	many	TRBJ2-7	CASSPAQDGGYEQYF	TGTGCCAGCAGCCCCGCCCAGGATGGAGGCTACGAGCAGTACTTC
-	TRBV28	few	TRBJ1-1	CASSRGQMNTEAFF	TGTGCCAGCAGTAGAGGACAGATGAACACTGAAGCTTTCTTT
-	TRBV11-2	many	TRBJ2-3	CASSLATTSTDTQYF	TGTGCCAGCAGCTTGGCTACGACTAGCACAGATACGCAGTATTTT
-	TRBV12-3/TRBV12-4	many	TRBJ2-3	CASSLPDPADTQYF	TGTGCCAGCAGTTTACCCGACCCGGCAGATACGCAGTATTTT
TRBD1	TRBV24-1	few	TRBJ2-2	CATSDSYRGRTGELFF	TGTGCCACCAGTGACTCCTACAGGGGTCGCACCGGGGAGCTGTTTTTT
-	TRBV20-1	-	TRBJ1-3	CSARENRPGNTIYF	TGCAGTGCTAGAGAAAACAGGCCTGGAAACACCATATATTTT
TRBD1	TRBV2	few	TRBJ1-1	CASGQGGTEAFF	TGTGCCAGTGGACAGGGAGGCACTGAAGCTTTCTTT
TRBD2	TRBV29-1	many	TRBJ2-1	CSAPTSGRDYEQFF	TGCAGCGCTCCAACTAGCGGGAGGGACTATGAGCAGTTCTTC